The 24 T cell receptor beta chains in this list originate from one sample, sequenced in a study of response to subunit inactivated influenza vaccine. One entry per CDR3 protein, called by TCRdb with MiXCR from the RT-PCR reads. There are 550,000 to 800,000 distinct CDR3 sequences in the sample; over 11% occur only once, and around 6.5% lies in the top ten. The sequences come from PBMCs from blood, collected 14 days before vaccination. All receptors derive from a man aged 50 to 60 who received an inactivated influenza vaccine.

The V call is TRBV18, the J call TRBJ2-7; maybe TRBD1 (5 bases). The CDR3 is made up of 14 amino acids. The V end was cut by 0 bases, the J end by 6 bases, with 12 bases between. In germline, CDR1 is KGHSH, CDR2 LQKENI. The CDR3 DNA reads as TGTGCCAGCTCACCACCATCAGGGCAAGCCGAGCAGTACTTC. It is translated as CASSPPSGQAEQYF.

This clonotype was seen at least ten times. V and J are TRBV7-2 and TRBJ1-1, with 9 bases aligning to TRBD1. The CDR3 is 15 residues long. V shed 5 bases and J 1 base; nucleotides not matched to a gene: 5. CDR1 is SGHTA and CDR2 is FQGNSA in the germline V gene. CDR3 protein: CASSPTGGSNTEAFF. The CDR3 coding sequence is TGTGCCAGCAGCCCCACAGGGGGCTCGAACACTGAAGCTTTCTTT.

The chain is built from TRBV3-1 and TRBJ2-2, with D possibly matching TRBD2 (6 bases). The germline V gene has CDR1 LGHDT and CDR2 YNNKEL (reference sequence). This CDR3 spans 16 amino acids. Trimming left V 5 bases short and J 6 bases short, with 19 bases between. The CDR3 bases are TGTGCCAGCAGCAGGGAGGCCGATGATGAGTCCGGGGAGCTGTTTTTT. The encoded protein is CASSREADDESGELFF.

This clonotype was observed a handful of times. The J gene is TRBJ1-5, the V gene TRBV6-5; no firm D call. Trimming pared 6 bases from V and 0 bases from J, leaving 18 bases between. The CDR3 is 17 amino acids. Germline CDR1 and CDR2: MNHEY and SVGAGI. The CDR3 loop reads CASRITASQYSNQPQHF. The CDR3 region has the DNA TGTGCCAGCAGGATTACTGCGAGCCAATATAGCAATCAGCCCCAGCATTTT.

This clonotype has ten or more counts. V is TRBV29-1 and J is TRBJ1-1; 9 bases fit TRBD1. The J segment lost 9 bases and the V segment lost 4 bases, leaving 3 bases of the junction unmatched. The CDR3 runs 11 residues. The V gene's germline CDR1 is SQVTM and CDR2 ANQGSEA. The DNA for the CDR3 is TGCAGCGTTGGGGACAGGGAGAAAGCTTTCTTT. The encoded protein is CSVGDREKAFF.

This clonotype was counted a few times. The genes are TRBV7-3 and TRBJ2-3, with TRBD2 matching 10 bases. Looked up from germline, CDR1 is SGHTA and CDR2 is FQGTGA. The CDR3 consists of 13 residues. Germline trimming cut 5 bases from V and 5 bases from J; bases unmatched to any gene: 1. The CDR3 region is CASSPSGRDTQYF. Written as DNA, the CDR3 is TGTGCCAGCAGCCCTAGCGGGAGAGATACGCAGTATTTT.

This clonotype showed up just a few times. V is TRBV20-1 and J is TRBJ2-3; 13 bases agree with TRBD2. From germline, CDR1 is DFQATT and CDR2 SNEGSKA (reference sequence). The CDR3 covers 20 residues. With V trimmed by 1 base and J by 2 bases, 15 bases remained unmatched. CDR3 DNA: TGCAGTGCTAGAGGGGGGGGACTAGCGGGACAAGAACTCGCCACAGATACGCAGTATTTT. As protein: CSARGGGLAGQELATDTQYF.

The rearrangement joins TRBV5-5 to TRBJ2-7, with D perhaps TRBD1 (6 bases). This CDR3 spans 12 amino acids. V lost 4 bases, J lost 7 bases, and 12 bases lay in between. Germline V gene lookup returns CDR1 SGHKS and CDR2 YYEKEE (reference sequence). The DNA of the CDR3 is TGTGCCAGCAGCGGCAGGGGTTGGGAGCAGTACTTC. As protein: CASSGRGWEQYF.

The chain couples TRBV7-2 to TRBJ2-5, with TRBD2 identical over 13 bases. V lost 3 bases, J lost 1 base, and 2 bases stayed unmatched. Germline V CDR1 and CDR2: SGHTA, FQGNSA. The CDR3 length is 16 residues. CDR3 region: CASSFWTSGGQETQYF. CDR3 DNA sequence: TGTGCCAGCAGCTTCTGGACTAGCGGGGGCCAAGAGACCCAGTACTTC.

The V gene is TRBV6-5, the J gene TRBJ1-1; D gene ambiguous. V was clipped by 0 bases and J by 1 base, with 12 bases between them. The CDR3 is made up of 16 amino acids. Germline CDR1 and CDR2: MNHEY and SVGAGI. The chain's CDR3 is CASSYSTLRWNTEAFF. The CDR3 DNA sequence: TGTGCCAGCAGTTACTCGACTCTGAGGTGGAACACTGAAGCTTTCTTT.

V and J are TRBV7-2 and TRBJ2-5; D remains unclear. V was shortened by 1 base and J by 1 base, with 13 bases between the two germline ends. CDR3 length equals 16 residues. The germline CDR1 and CDR2 sequences are SGHTA and FQGNSA. The CDR3 DNA reads as TGTGCCAGCAGCTTAGGGTTTGGGCAGCCCCAAGAGACCCAGTACTTC. Residues: CASSLGFGQPQETQYF.

The V gene is TRBV5-1, the J gene TRBJ2-7; 14 nucleotides line up with TRBD2. CDR1 and CDR2 from the germline V gene are SGHRS and YFSETQ. This CDR3 spans 16 amino acids. The V gene end was trimmed by 4 bases and the J gene end by 3 bases; junction bases not matched to a gene: 6. CDR3 residues: CASSAGLAGVFYEQYF. The CDR3 region has the DNA TGCGCCAGCAGCGCGGGACTAGCGGGAGTGTTCTACGAGCAGTACTTC.

The chain carries TRBV6-5 and TRBJ1-5, with D perhaps TRBD1 (6 bases). V shed 1 base and J shed 7 bases, with 11 bases lying between them. This CDR3 has 14 amino acids. Germline CDR1 MNHEY, CDR2 SVGAGI. CDR3 region: CASSYFEGDQPQHF. CDR3 coding DNA: TGTGCCAGCAGTTACTTTGAGGGGGACCAGCCCCAGCATTTT.

V and J are TRBV20-1 and TRBJ1-1; D gene uncertain. The CDR3 spans 14 residues. In germline, CDR1 is DFQATT, CDR2 SNEGSKA (reference sequence). The germline V and J ends were trimmed by 3 bases and 3 bases, with 14 bases remaining between them. Here the CDR3 reads CSASPLGLDTEAFF. The CDR3 DNA sequence: TGCAGTGCTAGCCCCTTAGGACTGGACACTGAAGCTTTCTTT.

This clonotype was observed a handful of times. This chain links TRBV3-1 with TRBJ2-1; the match to TRBD2 covers 11 bases. V lost 4 bases, J lost 8 bases, and 10 bases stayed unmatched. Germline CDR1 is LGHDT and CDR2 is YNNKEL (reference sequence). The CDR3 sequence is 16 residues long. In nucleotides, the CDR3 is TGTGCCAGCAGCCGAGGACAGCTAGCGGGAGGCTATGAGCAGTTCTTC. As protein: CASSRGQLAGGYEQFF.

V usage is TRBV24-1 and J usage is TRBJ2-7; 10 nucleotides line up with TRBD2. Germline V gene data show CDR1 as KGHDR and CDR2 as SFDVKD. V shed 3 bases, J shed 3 bases, and the junction held 4 bases outside the gene matches. The CDR3 is made up of 15 amino acids. In DNA, the CDR3 is TGTGCCACCAGTGATGGCCCTAGCGGGAGCTACGAGCAGTACTTC. Residues: CATSDGPSGSYEQYF.

CDR3 DNA: TGCGCCAGCAGCTCTCCTGGACTAGCGGGAATCTACGAGCAGTACTTC. Translated, it gives CASSSPGLAGIYEQYF. The rearrangement uses TRBV5-1 and TRBJ2-7; TRBD2 agrees at 12 bases. V trimming: 3 bases; J trimming: 3 bases; junction bases outside the gene matches: 7. This CDR3 spans 16 amino acids. The germline V gene encodes CDR1 SGHRS and CDR2 YFSETQ.

This clonotype was seen a handful of times. This chain connects TRBV6-1 to TRBJ1-1, with D unresolved. Germline V gene data show CDR1 as MNHNS and CDR2 as SASEGT. This CDR3 has 13 amino acids. Trimming removed 6 bases from V and 3 bases from J, with 11 bases in between. The CDR3 DNA reads as TGTGCCAGCAGCCCCTTTTTGGACACTGAAGCTTTCTTT. Its translation is CASSPFLDTEAFF.

This clonotype was observed a handful of times. V gene TRBV6-1 combines with J gene TRBJ2-6; 9 nucleotides agree with TRBD1. Per the germline V gene, CDR1 is MNHNS and CDR2 is SASEGT. CDR3 length: 18 residues. V was clipped by 1 base and J by 3 bases; unmatched bases: 7. DNA for the CDR3: TGTGCCAGCAGTGAAGAAAGGACAGGGGCTCTTGGGGCCAACGTCCTGACTTTC. Its protein is CASSEERTGALGANVLTF.

J is TRBJ1-5 and V is TRBV4-2, with D possibly being TRBD1 (5 bases). Germline V gene lookup returns CDR1 LGHNA and CDR2 YNFKEQ. The CDR3 has 16 residues. V dropped 0 bases and J dropped 7 bases, with 16 bases sitting between them. The CDR3 sequence is CASSQDLEDIGQPQHF. CDR3 DNA: TGTGCCAGCAGCCAAGATCTTGAGGACATCGGGCAGCCCCAGCATTTT.

The chain couples TRBV29-1 to TRBJ1-1; no clear D gene. Germline lookup yields CDR1 SQVTM and CDR2 ANQGSEA. V shed 6 bases and J shed 4 bases, with 12 bases lying between them. This CDR3 comprises 12 residues. Here the CDR3 reads CSVATGPTEAFF. The CDR3 DNA reads TGCAGCGTCGCCACTGGCCCCACTGAAGCTTTCTTT.

This chain links TRBV4-3 with TRBJ1-5; tentatively, D is TRBD1 (5 bases). Looked up from germline, CDR1 is LGHNA and CDR2 is YSLEER. The CDR3 spans 15 residues. V was cut by 0 bases and J by 7 bases, with 13 bases left in between. CDR3: CASSQDPRGDQPQHF. The CDR3 DNA reads as TGCGCCAGCAGCCAAGATCCGAGGGGAGACCAGCCCCAGCATTTT.

The chain uses TRBV20-1 and TRBJ1-1; 10 positions match TRBD1. There are 15 residues in the CDR3. CDR1 DFQATT and CDR2 SNEGSKA come from the germline V gene (reference sequence). Losses at the gene ends were 3 bases for V and 5 bases for J; bases not matched to a gene: 9. The CDR3 nucleotides read TGCAGTGCTAGTAAGGACAGGGGGTTAGGGACTGAAGCTTTCTTT. It encodes CSASKDRGLGTEAFF.

Comments on this clonotype: A clone one base away is much larger, so this may be a read error. CDR3 loop: CSVEPGLFPHKEQFF. CDR3 in DNA: TGCAGCGTTGAGCCCGGCCTCTTCCCCCACAAAGAGCAGTTCTTC. The V and J genes are TRBV29-1 and TRBJ2-1; D is uncertain. The germline gives CDR1 SQVTM, CDR2 ANQGSEA. The length of the CDR3 is 15 residues.